This TCR beta chain derives from a study of a mutant IDH1 vaccine in newly diagnosed glioma. Trimming took off 6 bases at V and 8 bases at J, with 14 bases between the two ends. Germline loops: CDR1 SGHNT, CDR2 YYREEE (reference sequence). The CDR3 loop spans 12 amino acids. The time point denotes: baseline, week 1 (first vaccination visit). Treatment here: pre-vaccination baseline after standard-of-care therapy. Here immunoSEQ multiplex PCR was the method, and the copy in TCRdb shows in-frame clones only, minus some. The data show tens of thousands of clones, over 70% seen once. The sample was PBMCs, taken from a glioma patient treated with radiotherapy, temozolomide or both. This sequence originates from a man aged 35-49 years with glioma. Some clones in this sample may be carry-over from other donors' samples. V gene TRBV5-4 combines with J gene TRBJ1-2, with D unresolved. CDR3 nucleotide sequence: TGTGCCAGCAAAAGGCAAGATTTCGGCTACACCTTC. It codes for CASKRQDFGYTF.